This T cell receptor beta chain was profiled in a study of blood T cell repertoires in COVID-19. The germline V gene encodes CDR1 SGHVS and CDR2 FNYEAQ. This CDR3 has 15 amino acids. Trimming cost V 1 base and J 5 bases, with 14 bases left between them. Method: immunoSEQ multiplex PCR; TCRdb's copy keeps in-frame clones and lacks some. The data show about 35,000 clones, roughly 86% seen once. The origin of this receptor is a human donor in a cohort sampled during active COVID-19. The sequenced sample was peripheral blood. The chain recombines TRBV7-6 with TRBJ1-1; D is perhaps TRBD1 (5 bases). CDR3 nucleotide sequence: TGTGCCAGCAGCTTAGGGTCTCAGGGTATTACTGAAGCTTTCTTT. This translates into CASSLGSQGITEAFF.